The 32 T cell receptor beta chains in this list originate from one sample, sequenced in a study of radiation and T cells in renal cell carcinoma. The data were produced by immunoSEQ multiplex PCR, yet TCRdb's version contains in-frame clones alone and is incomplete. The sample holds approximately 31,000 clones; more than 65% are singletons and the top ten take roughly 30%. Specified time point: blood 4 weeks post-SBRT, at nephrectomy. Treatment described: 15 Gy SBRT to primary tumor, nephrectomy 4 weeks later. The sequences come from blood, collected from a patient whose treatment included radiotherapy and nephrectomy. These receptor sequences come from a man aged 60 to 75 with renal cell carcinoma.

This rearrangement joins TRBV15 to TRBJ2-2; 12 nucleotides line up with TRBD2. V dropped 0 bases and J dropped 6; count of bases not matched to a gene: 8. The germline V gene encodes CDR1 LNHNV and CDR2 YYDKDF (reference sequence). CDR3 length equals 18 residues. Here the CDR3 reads CATSRERLAGVNSGELFF. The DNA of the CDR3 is TGTGCCACCAGCAGAGAAAGACTAGCGGGAGTCAACTCCGGGGAGCTGTTTTTT.

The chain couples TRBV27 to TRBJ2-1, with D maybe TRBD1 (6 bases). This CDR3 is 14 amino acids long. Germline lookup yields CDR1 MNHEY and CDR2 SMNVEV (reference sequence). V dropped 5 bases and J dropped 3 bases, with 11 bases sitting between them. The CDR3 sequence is CASSAQGIYNEQFF. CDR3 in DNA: TGTGCCAGCAGTGCACAGGGTATCTACAATGAGCAGTTCTTC.

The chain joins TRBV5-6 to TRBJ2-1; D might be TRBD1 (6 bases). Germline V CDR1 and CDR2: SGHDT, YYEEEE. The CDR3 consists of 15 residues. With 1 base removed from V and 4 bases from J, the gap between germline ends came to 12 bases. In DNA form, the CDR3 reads TGTGCCAGCAGCTTGTGGCCCGACAGGTACAATGAGCAGTTCTTC. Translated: CASSLWPDRYNEQFF.

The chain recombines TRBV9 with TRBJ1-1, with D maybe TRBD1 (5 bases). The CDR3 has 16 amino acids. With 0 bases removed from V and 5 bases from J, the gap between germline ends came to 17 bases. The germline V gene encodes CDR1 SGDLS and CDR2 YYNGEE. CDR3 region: CASSVGRGSSVTEAFF. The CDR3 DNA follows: TGTGCCAGCAGCGTAGGACGGGGGTCGTCGGTTACTGAAGCTTTCTTT.

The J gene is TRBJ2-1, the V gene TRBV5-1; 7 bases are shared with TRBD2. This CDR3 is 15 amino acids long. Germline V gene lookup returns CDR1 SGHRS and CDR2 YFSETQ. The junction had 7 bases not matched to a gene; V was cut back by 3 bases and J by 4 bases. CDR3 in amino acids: CASSSRRGLYNEQFF. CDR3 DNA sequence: TGCGCCAGCAGCTCCAGACGGGGACTATACAATGAGCAGTTCTTC.

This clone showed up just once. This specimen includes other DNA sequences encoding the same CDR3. CDR3 coding DNA: TGTGCCAGCAGCTCCAACAGCGGAAACACCATATATTTT. Encoded protein: CASSSNSGNTIYF. This chain joins TRBV7-9 and TRBJ1-3; no definite D call. Germline V gene data show CDR1 as SEHNR and CDR2 as FQNEAQ (reference sequence). Deletions cut 4 bases from V and 4 bases from J, with 8 bases between. The CDR3 is 13 amino acids.

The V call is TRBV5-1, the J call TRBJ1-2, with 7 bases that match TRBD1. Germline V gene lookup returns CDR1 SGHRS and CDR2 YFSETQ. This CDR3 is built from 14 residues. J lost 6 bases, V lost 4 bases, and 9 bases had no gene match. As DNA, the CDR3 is TGCGCCAGCAGCCAGGGACAGCCTGGGAATGGCTACACCTTC. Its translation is CASSQGQPGNGYTF.

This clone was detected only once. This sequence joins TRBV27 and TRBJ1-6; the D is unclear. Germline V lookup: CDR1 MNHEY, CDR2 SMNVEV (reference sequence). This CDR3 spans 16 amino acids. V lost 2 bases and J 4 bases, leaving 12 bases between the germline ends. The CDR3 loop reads CASSLQASLYNSPLHF. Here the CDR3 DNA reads TGTGCCAGCAGTTTACAGGCCAGCCTGTATAATTCACCCCTCCACTTT.

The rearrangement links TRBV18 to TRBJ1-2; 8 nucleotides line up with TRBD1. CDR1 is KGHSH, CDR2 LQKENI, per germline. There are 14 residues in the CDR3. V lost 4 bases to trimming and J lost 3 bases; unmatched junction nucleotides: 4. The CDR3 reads CASSRTGTDYGYTF. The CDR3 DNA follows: TGTGCCAGCTCACGGACAGGGACGGACTATGGCTACACCTTC.

CDR3 bases: TGTGCCAGTAGTGTACTAGGAGGGAACACCGGGGAGCTGTTTTTT. This encodes CASSVLGGNTGELFF. The V gene is TRBV19, the J gene TRBJ2-2; D may be TRBD2 (5 bases). Germline CDR1 and CDR2: LNHDA and SQIVND (reference sequence). Trimming left V 5 bases short and J 1 base short, with 11 bases between. The CDR3 has 15 residues.

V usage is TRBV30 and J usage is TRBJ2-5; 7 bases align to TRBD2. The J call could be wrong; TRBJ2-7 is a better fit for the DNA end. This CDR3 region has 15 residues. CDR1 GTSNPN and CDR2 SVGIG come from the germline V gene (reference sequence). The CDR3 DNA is TGTGCCTGGAGTGTAGGGGAGGGTATGTCGTACGAGCAGTACTTC. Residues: CAWSVGEGMSYEQYF.

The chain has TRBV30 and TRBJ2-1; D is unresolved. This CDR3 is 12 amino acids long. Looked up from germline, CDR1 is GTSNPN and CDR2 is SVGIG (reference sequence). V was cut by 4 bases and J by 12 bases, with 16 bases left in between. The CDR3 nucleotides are TGTGCCTGGAATTCCATCTCGTCGGGGCAGTTCTTC. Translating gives CAWNSISSGQFF.

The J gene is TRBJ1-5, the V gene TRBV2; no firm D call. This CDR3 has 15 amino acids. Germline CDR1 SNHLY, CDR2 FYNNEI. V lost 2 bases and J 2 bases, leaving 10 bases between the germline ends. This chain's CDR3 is CASSEWVEGNQPQHF. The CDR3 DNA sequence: TGTGCCAGCAGTGAATGGGTAGAGGGCAATCAGCCCCAGCATTTT.

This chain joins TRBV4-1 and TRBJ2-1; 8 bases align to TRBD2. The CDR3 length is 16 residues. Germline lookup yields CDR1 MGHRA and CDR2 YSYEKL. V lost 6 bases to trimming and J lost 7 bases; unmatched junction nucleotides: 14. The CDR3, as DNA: TGCGCCAGCAGTCTCAGCCCGTCCAGCGGGAGTAATGAGCAGTTCTTC. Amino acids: CASSLSPSSGSNEQFF.

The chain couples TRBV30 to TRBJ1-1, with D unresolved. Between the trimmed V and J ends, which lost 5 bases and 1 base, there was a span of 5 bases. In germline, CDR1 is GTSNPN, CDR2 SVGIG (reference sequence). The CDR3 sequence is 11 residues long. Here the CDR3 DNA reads TGTGCCTGGGTTGGGAACACTGAAGCTTTCTTT. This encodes CAWVGNTEAFF.

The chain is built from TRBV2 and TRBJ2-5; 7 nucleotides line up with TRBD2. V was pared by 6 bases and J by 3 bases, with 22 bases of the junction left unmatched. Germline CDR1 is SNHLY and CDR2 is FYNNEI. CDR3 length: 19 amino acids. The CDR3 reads CASRHPAASGVGKKETQYF. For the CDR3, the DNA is TGTGCCAGCAGGCACCCGGCGGCTAGCGGAGTTGGTAAAAAAGAGACCCAGTACTTC.

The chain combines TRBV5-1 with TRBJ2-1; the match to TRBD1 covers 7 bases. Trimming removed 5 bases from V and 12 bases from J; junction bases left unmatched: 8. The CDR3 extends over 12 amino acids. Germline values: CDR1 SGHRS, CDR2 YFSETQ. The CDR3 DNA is TGCGCCAGCAGTCAGGGGGTCCAGGCGCAGTTCTTC. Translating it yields CASSQGVQAQFF.

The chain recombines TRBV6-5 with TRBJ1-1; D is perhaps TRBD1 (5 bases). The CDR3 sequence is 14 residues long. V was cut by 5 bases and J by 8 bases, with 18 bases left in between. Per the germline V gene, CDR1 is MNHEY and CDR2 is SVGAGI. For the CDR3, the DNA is TGTGCCAGCAGTGAAGTAGGAACAGGTTACGAAGCTTTCTTT. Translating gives CASSEVGTGYEAFF.

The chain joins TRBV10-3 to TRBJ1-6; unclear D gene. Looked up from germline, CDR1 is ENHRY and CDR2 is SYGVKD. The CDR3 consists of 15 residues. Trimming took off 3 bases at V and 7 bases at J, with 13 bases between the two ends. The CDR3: CAISDLGDTNSPLHF. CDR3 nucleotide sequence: TGTGCCATCAGTGACTTAGGAGACACAAATTCACCCCTCCACTTT.

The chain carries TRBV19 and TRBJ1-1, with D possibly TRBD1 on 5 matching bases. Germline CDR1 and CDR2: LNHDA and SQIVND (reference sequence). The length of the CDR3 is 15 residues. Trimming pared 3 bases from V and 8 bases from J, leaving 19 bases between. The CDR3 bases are TGTGCCAGTAGTATTTTCGGGTGGGGCCCCAGGGAAGCTTTCTTT. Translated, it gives CASSIFGWGPREAFF.

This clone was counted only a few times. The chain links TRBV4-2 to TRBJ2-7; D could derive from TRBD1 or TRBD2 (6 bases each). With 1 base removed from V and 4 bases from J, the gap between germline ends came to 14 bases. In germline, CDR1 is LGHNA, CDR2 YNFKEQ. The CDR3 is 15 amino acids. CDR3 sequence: CASSQAEGGEYEQYF. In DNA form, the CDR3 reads TGTGCCAGCAGCCAAGCGGAGGGGGGAGAGTACGAGCAGTACTTC.

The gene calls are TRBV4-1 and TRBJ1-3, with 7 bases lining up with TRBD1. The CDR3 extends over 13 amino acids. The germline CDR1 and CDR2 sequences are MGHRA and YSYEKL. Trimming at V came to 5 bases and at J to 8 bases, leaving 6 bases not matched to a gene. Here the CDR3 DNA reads TGCGCCAGCAGCATTCGACAGGGAGACACCATATATTTT. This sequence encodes CASSIRQGDTIYF.

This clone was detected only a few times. CDR3 nucleotides: TGTGCCAGTAAGGAGAACACTGAAGCTTTCTTT. Its protein product is CASKENTEAFF. The chain combines TRBV6-1 with TRBJ1-1; D unclear. The CDR3 consists of 11 residues. Trimming shortened V by 9 bases and J by 1 base, and 6 bases separated the two germline ends. The germline V gene has CDR1 MNHNS and CDR2 SASEGT.

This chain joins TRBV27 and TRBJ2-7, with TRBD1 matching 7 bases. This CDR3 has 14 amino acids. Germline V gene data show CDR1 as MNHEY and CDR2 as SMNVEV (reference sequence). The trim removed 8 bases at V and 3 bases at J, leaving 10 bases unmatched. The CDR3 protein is CASADYRGSYEQYF. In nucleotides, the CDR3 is TGTGCCAGCGCCGATTACAGGGGTAGCTACGAGCAGTACTTC.

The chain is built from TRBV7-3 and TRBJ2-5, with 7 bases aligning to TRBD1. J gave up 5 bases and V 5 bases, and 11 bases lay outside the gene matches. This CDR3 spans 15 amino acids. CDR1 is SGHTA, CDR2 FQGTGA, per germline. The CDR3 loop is CASSPKGQAGETQYF. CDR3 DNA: TGTGCCAGCAGCCCGAAAGGACAGGCTGGGGAGACCCAGTACTTC.

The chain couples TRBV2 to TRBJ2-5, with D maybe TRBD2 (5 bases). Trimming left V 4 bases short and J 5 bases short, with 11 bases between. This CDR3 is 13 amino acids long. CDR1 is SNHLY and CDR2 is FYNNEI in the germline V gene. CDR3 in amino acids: CASSVTRGETQYF. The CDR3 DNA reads TGTGCCAGCAGTGTAACTAGAGGGGAGACCCAGTACTTC.

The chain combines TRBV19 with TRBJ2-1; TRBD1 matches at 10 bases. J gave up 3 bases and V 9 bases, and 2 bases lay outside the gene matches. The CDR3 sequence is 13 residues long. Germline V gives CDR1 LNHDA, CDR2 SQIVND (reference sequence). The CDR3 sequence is CASWDRGYNEQFF. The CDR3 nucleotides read TGTGCCAGCTGGGACAGGGGCTACAATGAGCAGTTCTTC.

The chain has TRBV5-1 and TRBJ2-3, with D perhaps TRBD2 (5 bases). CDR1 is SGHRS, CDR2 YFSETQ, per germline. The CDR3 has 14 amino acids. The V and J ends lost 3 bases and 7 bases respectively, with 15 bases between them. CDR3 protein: CASSSGSGRNTQYF. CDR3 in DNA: TGCGCCAGCAGCTCTGGTTCGGGGAGAAATACGCAGTATTTT.

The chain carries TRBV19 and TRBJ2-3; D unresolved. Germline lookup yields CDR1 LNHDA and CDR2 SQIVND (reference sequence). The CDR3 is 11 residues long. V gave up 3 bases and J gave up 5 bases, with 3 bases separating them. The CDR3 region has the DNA TGTGCCAGTAGTATGAGAGATACGCAGTATTTT. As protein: CASSMRDTQYF.

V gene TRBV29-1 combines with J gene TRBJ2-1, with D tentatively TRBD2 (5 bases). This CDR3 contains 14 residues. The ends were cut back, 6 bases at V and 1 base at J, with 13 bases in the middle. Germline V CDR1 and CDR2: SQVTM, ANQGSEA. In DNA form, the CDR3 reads TGCAGCGTCCTGGTGCGGGTTTCCTACAATGAGCAGTTCTTC. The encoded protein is CSVLVRVSYNEQFF.

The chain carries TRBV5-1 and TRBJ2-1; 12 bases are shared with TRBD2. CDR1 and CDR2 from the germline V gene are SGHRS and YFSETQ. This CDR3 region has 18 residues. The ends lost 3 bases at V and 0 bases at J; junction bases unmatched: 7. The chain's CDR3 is CASSSTSGSFSSYNEQFF. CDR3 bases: TGCGCCAGCAGCTCGACTAGCGGGAGTTTTAGCTCCTACAATGAGCAGTTCTTC.

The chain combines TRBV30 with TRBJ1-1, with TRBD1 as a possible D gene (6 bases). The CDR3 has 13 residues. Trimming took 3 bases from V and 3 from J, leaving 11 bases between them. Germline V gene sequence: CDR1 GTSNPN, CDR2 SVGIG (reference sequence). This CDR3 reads CAWRIRTDTEAFF. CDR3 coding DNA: TGTGCCTGGAGGATCCGGACAGACACTGAAGCTTTCTTT.